These 26 T cell receptor beta chains originate from one sample sequenced in a study of cytomegalovirus exposure and HLA in healthy donors. The primer mix had 60 Vbeta and 13 Jbeta primers. Measured with immunoSEQ multiplex PCR; TCRdb has only the in-frame clones, and not every one. The data show fewer than 200,000 clones, roughly 73% seen once. Sequencing input: PBMCs. Receptors were obtained from a woman in her 30s in good health and CMV-seronegative.

This clone appeared once. The chain has TRBV27 and TRBJ1-5, with 10 positions matching TRBD1. The CDR3 totals 17 residues. V lost 4 bases to trimming and J lost 3 bases; unmatched junction nucleotides: 9. Germline CDR1 MNHEY, CDR2 SMNVEV (reference sequence). The CDR3 sequence is CASSSGTGVPFNQPQHF. The CDR3 DNA sequence: TGTGCCAGCAGTTCCGGGACAGGGGTTCCCTTCAATCAGCCCCAGCATTTT.

CDR3 amino acids: CASSFHRSGGHRNTEAFF. The CDR3 coding sequence is TGTGCCAGCAGCTTTCACAGATCGGGGGGACACAGGAACACTGAAGCTTTCTTT. J is TRBJ1-1 and V is TRBV7-2; D is possibly TRBD1 (6 bases). This CDR3 comprises 18 residues. Germline lookup yields CDR1 SGHTA and CDR2 FQGNSA. Deletions cut 3 bases from V and 1 base from J, with 21 bases between.

V usage is TRBV4-1 and J usage is TRBJ2-2; weak D call: TRBD2 (6 bases). The germline V gene has CDR1 MGHRA and CDR2 YSYEKL. This CDR3 spans 15 amino acids. V dropped 5 bases and J dropped 2 bases, with 12 bases sitting between them. In DNA form, the CDR3 reads TGCGCCAGCAGCTTTGGGACTGCAAACACCGGGGAGCTGTTTTTT. This sequence encodes CASSFGTANTGELFF.

The chain employs TRBV15 and TRBJ1-2; D is unresolved. Germline CDR1 LNHNV, CDR2 YYDKDF (reference sequence). This CDR3 has 13 residues. The germline V and J ends were trimmed by 5 bases and 4 bases, with 11 bases remaining between them. The CDR3 reads CATSPPHRYGYTF. The CDR3 DNA sequence: TGTGCCACCAGCCCCCCACACCGCTATGGCTACACCTTC.

A note on this clone: The same CDR3 can be traced to other DNA sequences in this sample. CDR3: CASSVGLAGGNEQFF. The CDR3 region has the DNA TGTGCCAGCAGCGTAGGGCTAGCGGGGGGGAATGAGCAGTTCTTC. The rearrangement joins TRBV9 to TRBJ2-1; TRBD2 matches at 12 bases. With V trimmed by 0 bases and J by 7 bases, 2 bases remained unmatched. CDR1 is SGDLS, CDR2 YYNGEE, per germline. CDR3 length equals 15 residues.

This clone came up once. This chain joins TRBV10-3 and TRBJ1-2, with D perhaps matching TRBD1 (5 bases). CDR1 is ENHRY and CDR2 is SYGVKD in the germline V gene. Trimming took off 0 bases at V and 2 bases at J, with 10 bases between the two ends. The CDR3 covers 15 residues. The CDR3 DNA is TGTGCCATCAGTGAGTCGGCCAGGGCAAACTATGGCTACACCTTC. Encoded protein: CAISESARANYGYTF.

The chain recombines TRBV6-1 with TRBJ2-3, with 9 positions matching TRBD2. The CDR3 runs 15 residues. CDR1 and CDR2 (germline): MNHNS, SASEGT. The trim removed 3 bases at V and 1 base at J, leaving 2 bases unmatched. The CDR3 sequence: CASSEERGGTDTQYF. CDR3 nucleotide sequence: TGTGCCAGCAGTGAGGAGCGGGGGGGCACAGATACGCAGTATTTT.

This clone was detected a few times. The V and J genes are TRBV5-4 and TRBJ1-4; perhaps TRBD1 as D (5 bases). The length of the CDR3 is 14 residues. Germline-derived CDR1 and CDR2 are SGHNT and YYREEE (reference sequence). Trimming removed 3 bases from V and 6 bases from J, with 12 bases in between. The CDR3 reads CASSSGRVDEKLFF. The DNA of the CDR3 is TGTGCCAGCAGCTCGGGCAGGGTAGATGAAAAACTGTTTTTT.

This chain links TRBV9 with TRBJ1-1; 9 bases agree with TRBD1. The CDR3 has 18 residues. The ends lost 0 bases at V and 0 bases at J; junction bases unmatched: 9. Germline CDR1 and CDR2: SGDLS and YYNGEE. CDR3 DNA: TGTGCCAGCAGCGTAGGTGTTCGGACAGGGGATATGAACACTGAAGCTTTCTTT. Translated, it gives CASSVGVRTGDMNTEAFF.

This chain links TRBV5-1 with TRBJ1-4; D perhaps matches TRBD1 (6 bases). V was pared by 0 bases and J by 5 bases, with 14 bases between. The CDR3 has 16 residues. CDR1 SGHRS and CDR2 YFSETQ come from the germline V gene. CDR3 nucleotides: TGCGCCAGCAGCTTGGGGACAGCTAATTCCAATGAAAAACTGTTTTTT. This sequence encodes CASSLGTANSNEKLFF.

The chain employs TRBV12-5 and TRBJ1-5; 9 nucleotides line up with TRBD1. The CDR3 has 14 residues. CDR1 is LGHNT, CDR2 FRNRAP, per germline. J lost 5 bases, V lost 6 bases, and 5 bases had no gene match. The CDR3 loop reads CASGWDREYQPQHF. DNA of the CDR3: TGTGCTAGTGGCTGGGACAGGGAATATCAGCCCCAGCATTTT.

This clone was seen more than once but under ten times. The chain combines TRBV6-5 with TRBJ2-7; maybe TRBD1 (5 bases). Germline V CDR1 and CDR2: MNHEY, SVGAGI. Trimming cost V 5 bases and J 6 bases, with 17 bases left between them. The CDR3 has 14 amino acids. The CDR3 is CASSEVRGLSEQYF. The CDR3 nucleotides read TGTGCCAGCAGTGAAGTTAGGGGATTGAGCGAGCAGTACTTC.

The chain has TRBV7-9 and TRBJ2-2; D not certain. CDR1 and CDR2 from the germline V gene are SEHNR and FQNEAQ (reference sequence). Trimming removed 0 bases from V and 0 bases from J, with 5 bases in between. This CDR3 spans 15 amino acids. The CDR3 region has the DNA TGTGCCAGCAGCTTAGCTGCGGCGAACACCGGGGAGCTGTTTTTT. Encoded protein: CASSLAAANTGELFF.

V usage is TRBV5-1 and J usage is TRBJ1-3; 8 nucleotides agree with TRBD1. The tail of the sequence fits TRBJ2-2 better, so the J call may be wrong. The CDR3 runs 16 residues. CDR1 is SGHRS and CDR2 is YFSETQ in the germline V gene. CDR3 sequence reads: CASSFGQGLTMGELFF. CDR3 coding DNA: TGCGCCAGCAGCTTCGGACAGGGTTTGACTATGGGGGAGCTGTTTTTT.

A single count supports this clone. The rearrangement uses TRBV2 and TRBJ2-5; D gene uncertain. This CDR3 spans 11 amino acids. Per the germline V gene, CDR1 is SNHLY and CDR2 is FYNNEI. Deletions cut 4 bases from V and 3 bases from J, with 3 bases between. CDR3 nucleotides: TGTGCCAGCAGTGTAGAAGAGACCCAGTACTTC. It yields the protein CASSVEETQYF.

The genes are TRBV9 and TRBJ2-1; 9 bases are a match to TRBD2. The germline V gene has CDR1 SGDLS and CDR2 YYNGEE. V dropped 4 bases and J dropped 8; count of bases not matched to a gene: 13. The CDR3 has 16 residues. CDR3 nucleotide sequence: TGTGCCAGCAGCCAAAGAGCGGGAGGCTTAAGGGATGAGCAGTTCTTC. Its translation: CASSQRAGGLRDEQFF.

The V and J genes are TRBV9 and TRBJ1-4; TRBD1 matches 10 bases. The germline CDR1 and CDR2 sequences are SGDLS and YYNGEE. CDR3 length: 15 residues. The J segment lost 4 bases and the V segment lost 3 bases, leaving 3 bases of the junction unmatched. The CDR3 bases are TGTGCCAGCAGCGGCCGGGACAGGGGTAATGAAAAACTGTTTTTT. It yields the protein CASSGRDRGNEKLFF.

This chain joins TRBV7-3 and TRBJ2-3, with 13 bases matching TRBD2. V shed 5 bases, J shed 6 bases, and the junction held 14 bases outside the gene matches. The CDR3 is made up of 18 amino acids. The V gene's germline CDR1 is SGHTA and CDR2 FQGTGA. The CDR3 loop reads CASSPGTSGTWSPDTQYF. The CDR3 coding sequence is TGTGCCAGCAGCCCCGGGACTAGCGGGACCTGGTCGCCTGATACGCAGTATTTT.

As for this clone: Other DNA sequences in the sample encode the same CDR3. V gene TRBV6-1 combines with J gene TRBJ2-7, with D possibly matching TRBD2 (5 bases). This CDR3 is built from 19 residues. CDR1 is MNHNS and CDR2 is SASEGT in the germline V gene. Trimming stripped 2 bases from V and 13 bases from J, with 36 bases between. CDR3 loop: CASSEPGLIEPTSRSWFYF. The CDR3 nucleotides are TGTGCCAGCAGTGAACCAGGACTTATCGAACCTACGAGCAGAAGTTGGTTTTACTTC.

The rearrangement links TRBV18 to TRBJ2-7; no firm D call. CDR3 length: 13 amino acids. The germline V and J ends were trimmed by 5 bases and 6 bases, with 14 bases remaining between them. The germline CDR1 and CDR2 sequences are KGHSH and LQKENI. The CDR3 protein is CASSIQSSPEQYF. CDR3 sequence (DNA): TGTGCCAGCTCAATCCAGTCTTCCCCCGAGCAGTACTTC.

The chain carries TRBV29-1 and TRBJ1-3; D is undetermined. The germline V gene encodes CDR1 SQVTM and CDR2 ANQGSEA. V was shortened by 1 base and J by 1 base, with 11 bases between the two germline ends. The CDR3 runs to 15 residues. The CDR3 region has the DNA TGCAGCGTTGAAGGGTCAGGTGAATCTGGAAACACCATATATTTT. The encoded protein is CSVEGSGESGNTIYF.

This chain joins TRBV4-1 and TRBJ2-5; TRBD2 agrees at 8 bases. Germline CDR1 and CDR2: MGHRA and YSYEKL. This CDR3 has 15 amino acids. V shed 5 bases and J 2 bases; nucleotides not matched to a gene: 7. CDR3 in amino acids: CASSVGTSSQETQYF. The CDR3 DNA follows: TGCGCCAGCAGCGTCGGGACTAGTAGTCAAGAGACCCAGTACTTC.

The rearrangement links TRBV29-1 to TRBJ1-1; no firm D call. CDR1 and CDR2 from the germline V gene are SQVTM and ANQGSEA. V shed 2 bases and J shed 1 base, with 8 bases lying between them. The CDR3 has 13 residues. DNA of the CDR3: TGCAGCGTTGAACTAGGCGGGAACACTGAAGCTTTCTTT. This codes for CSVELGGNTEAFF.

This clone was picked up a small number of times. The chain employs TRBV10-3 and TRBJ2-2; TRBD1 matches 9 bases. This CDR3 has 15 residues. Germline V lookup: CDR1 ENHRY, CDR2 SYGVKD. Trimming removed 7 bases from V and 2 bases from J; junction bases left unmatched: 5. The CDR3 DNA follows: TGTGCCATCATGGCGGGACAGGGTAACACCGGGGAGCTGTTTTTT. It yields the protein CAIMAGQGNTGELFF.

This chain uses TRBV9 with TRBJ1-5; TRBD1 aligns across 7 bases. This CDR3 has 15 residues. With 4 bases clipped from V and 4 bases from J, the junction kept 8 bases outside the gene matches. Germline V gives CDR1 SGDLS, CDR2 YYNGEE. The CDR3 DNA reads as TGTGCCAGCAGCTTGGGACAGCAAAGAAATCAGCCCCAGCATTTT. Translating it yields CASSLGQQRNQPQHF.

V gene TRBV7-6 combines with J gene TRBJ2-5, with TRBD1 matching 7 bases. Germline lookup yields CDR1 SGHVS and CDR2 FNYEAQ. The junction had 4 bases not matched to a gene; V was cut back by 1 base and J by 2 bases. This CDR3 is built from 15 residues. CDR3 loop: CASSLVLTGQETQYF. CDR3 in DNA: TGTGCCAGCAGCTTAGTATTGACAGGGCAAGAGACCCAGTACTTC.